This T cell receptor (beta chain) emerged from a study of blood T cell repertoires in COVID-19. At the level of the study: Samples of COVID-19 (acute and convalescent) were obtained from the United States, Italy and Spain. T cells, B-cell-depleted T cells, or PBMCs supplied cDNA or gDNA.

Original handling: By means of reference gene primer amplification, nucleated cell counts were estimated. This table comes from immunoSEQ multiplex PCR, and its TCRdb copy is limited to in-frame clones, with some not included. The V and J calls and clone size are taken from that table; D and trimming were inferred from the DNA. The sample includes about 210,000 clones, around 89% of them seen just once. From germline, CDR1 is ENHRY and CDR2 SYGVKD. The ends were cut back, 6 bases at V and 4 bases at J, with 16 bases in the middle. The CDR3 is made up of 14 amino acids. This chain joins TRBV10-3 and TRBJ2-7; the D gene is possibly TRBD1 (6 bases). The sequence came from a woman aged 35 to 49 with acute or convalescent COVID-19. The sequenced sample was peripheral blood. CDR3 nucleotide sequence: TGTGCCATCAGCGAGAAGAAAAGGGGGTACGAGCAGTACGTC. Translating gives CAISEKKRGYEQYV.